This T cell receptor beta chain was sequenced in a study of yellow fever vaccine responses in identical twins. Study findings and constraints: In identical twins, vaccine T cell responses appeared partly shared and partly individual.

Concerning this clonotype itself: The antigen is undetermined.

Germline lookup yields CDR1 LGHNA and CDR2 YNFKEQ. With 0 bases clipped from V and 5 bases from J, the junction kept 3 bases outside the gene matches. The CDR3 contains 15 residues. TCRdb reprocessed the RT-PCR reads via MiXCR and lists one record per CDR3 protein. Among about 6,000 distinct CDR3 sequences, approximately 70% were seen once, and the ten largest hold 3.5% to 4.5%. The sequenced sample was T cells from blood (PBMCs), unsorted or a sorted subset (not recorded which), obtained before or after yellow fever vaccination (not recorded which). This TCR was sampled from a woman between 18 and 29 years old who received the yellow fever vaccine. The rearrangement joins TRBV4-2 to TRBJ2-1, with TRBD1 matching 8 bases. The CDR3 coding sequence is TGTGCCAGCAGCCAAGAGGGGACAGGAGACAATGAGCAGTTCTTC. Its protein is CASSQEGTGDNEQFF.